This note documents a single T cell receptor beta chain sequence. Its cognate antigen is unknown. The sample is drawn from a study of cytomegalovirus exposure and HLA in healthy donors. Notes on the study in general: In a later analysis, specific HLA alleles were associated with 15,000 to 20,000 TCR beta sequences at a 0.05 false discovery rate. Fewer N-insertions (relative to the roughly 630-donor mean) were reportedly seen in an Asian-associated ancestry cluster in a later analysis. Earlier analysis found most TCR beta V segments productive about 87% or about 30% of the time. CMV serostatus alone was available as immune exposure information.

With 60 Vbeta and 13 Jbeta primers, the PCR was carried out. Using immunoSEQ multiplex PCR, the repertoire was profiled, and TCRdb retains in-frame clones only, with some absent. Recorded for this sample: 55,000 or so clones. With V trimmed by 3 bases and J by 7 bases, 11 bases remained unmatched. The V gene's germline CDR1 is KGHSH and CDR2 LQKENI. The CDR3 sequence is 16 residues long. Sequenced sample: PBMCs. The TCR sequence derives from a woman aged 50 to 60 in good health and CMV-seropositive. This rearrangement joins TRBV18 to TRBJ1-2; 10 bases map to TRBD1. The CDR3 bases are TGTGCCAGCTCACCGTCCGCCGGGACAGGGGCTCCTGGCTACACCTTC. Its translation is CASSPSAGTGAPGYTF.